Below, one T cell receptor beta chain is given with its context. Its antigen remains unknown. The sample originates from a study of cytomegalovirus exposure and HLA in healthy donors. The overall study: The same platform was used for the 130 or so validation repertoires as for the roughly 670 first-cohort repertoires, as reported in a later analysis. General study results and limits: Within the 100 to 150 validation repertoires, first-cohort TCR clusters tended to co-occur, according to a later analysis.

V lost 5 bases, J lost 5 bases, and 11 bases stayed unmatched. The CDR3 has 15 amino acids. The germline CDR1 and CDR2 sequences are SGHTA and FQGNSA. The protocol was immunoSEQ multiplex PCR, while the TCRdb copy is restricted to in-frame clones and leaves out a portion. This table holds 130,000 to 150,000 clones, 70% to 90% found once. The rearrangement links TRBV7-2 to TRBJ2-5; 7 bases match TRBD2. The clonotype comes from a woman younger than 30 in good health and CMV-seropositive. Sequenced sample: PBMCs. The DNA for the CDR3 is TGTGCCAGCAGCGAGTGGACGCTTAGCGGGGAGACCCAGTACTTC. Its protein product is CASSEWTLSGETQYF. The entire variable domain, with the rest obtained from reference TRBV7-2 and TRBJ2-5, is as follows: GAGVSQSPSNKVTEKGKDVELRCDPISGHTALYWYRQSLGQGLEFLIYFQGNSAPDKSGLPSDRFSAERTGGSVSTLTIQRTQQEDSAVYLCASSEWTLSGETQYFGPGTRLLVL.